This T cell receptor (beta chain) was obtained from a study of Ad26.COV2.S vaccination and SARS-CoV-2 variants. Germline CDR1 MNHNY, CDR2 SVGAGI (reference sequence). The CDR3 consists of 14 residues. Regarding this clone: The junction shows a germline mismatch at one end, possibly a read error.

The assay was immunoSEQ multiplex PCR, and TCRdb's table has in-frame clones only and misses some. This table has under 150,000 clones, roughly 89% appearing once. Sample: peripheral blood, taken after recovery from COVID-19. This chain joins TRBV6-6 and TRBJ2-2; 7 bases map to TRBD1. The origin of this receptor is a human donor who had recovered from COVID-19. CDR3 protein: CACRGFANTGELFF. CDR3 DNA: TGTGCCTGCAGGGGGTTCGCGAACACCGGGGAGCTGTTTTTT.